The 2 T cell receptor beta chains reported below all come from one sample, sequenced in a study of shared T cell receptors in the human thymus. Clones were sequenced by immunoSEQ multiplex PCR, and TCRdb holds only the in-frame ones, with some missing. The table has some 640,000 clones, 87% seen once. Separately, the same data were catalogued under a study of human thymus T cells.

Sequenced sample: thymocytes. Every receptor here comes from a boy under two years old with a congenital heart defect.

The chain employs TRBV11-2 and TRBJ2-1; TRBD2 matches at 7 bases. Germline V gene sequence: CDR1 SGHAT, CDR2 FQNNGV. Losses at the gene ends were 8 bases for V and 5 bases for J; bases not matched to a gene: 3. This CDR3 region has 12 residues. This chain's CDR3 is CASGAGDNEQFF. DNA of the CDR3: TGTGCCAGCGGCGCGGGGGACAATGAGCAGTTCTTC.

The chain employs TRBV13 and TRBJ2-1; no clear D gene. V was clipped by 2 bases and J by 8 bases, with 16 bases between them. Germline-derived CDR1 and CDR2 are PRHDT and FYEKMQ (reference sequence). The CDR3 consists of 15 residues. The CDR3 here is CASSLIRVQSDEQFF. Written as DNA, the CDR3 is TGTGCCAGCAGCTTAATCCGGGTCCAATCGGATGAGCAGTTCTTC.